This TCR beta chain derives from a study of T cell repertoires in cytomegalovirus infection. Findings and limits, study-wide: Dominating the ex vivo response were HLA-C-restricted CMV-specific TCR beta clonotypes.

V shed 2 bases and J shed 5 bases, with 14 bases lying between them. The V gene's germline CDR1 is SGHDT and CDR2 YYEEEE. The CDR3 spans 15 residues. TCRdb reprocessed the reads with MiXCR, giving one entry per CDR3 protein. The data contain roughly 320,000 distinct CDR3 sequences, more than 9% of them singletons. This clonotype appeared many times. The antigen is unknown. Sequenced sample: PBMCs. This sequence was found in a human donor in good health (CMV status not recorded). Some clones in this sample may be carry-over from other donors' samples. J is TRBJ1-5 and V is TRBV5-6, with no clear D. The DNA for the CDR3 is TGTGCCAGCAGCTTATTGGGGAGACCCGATCAGCCCCAGCATTTT. Translation gives CASSLLGRPDQPQHF.